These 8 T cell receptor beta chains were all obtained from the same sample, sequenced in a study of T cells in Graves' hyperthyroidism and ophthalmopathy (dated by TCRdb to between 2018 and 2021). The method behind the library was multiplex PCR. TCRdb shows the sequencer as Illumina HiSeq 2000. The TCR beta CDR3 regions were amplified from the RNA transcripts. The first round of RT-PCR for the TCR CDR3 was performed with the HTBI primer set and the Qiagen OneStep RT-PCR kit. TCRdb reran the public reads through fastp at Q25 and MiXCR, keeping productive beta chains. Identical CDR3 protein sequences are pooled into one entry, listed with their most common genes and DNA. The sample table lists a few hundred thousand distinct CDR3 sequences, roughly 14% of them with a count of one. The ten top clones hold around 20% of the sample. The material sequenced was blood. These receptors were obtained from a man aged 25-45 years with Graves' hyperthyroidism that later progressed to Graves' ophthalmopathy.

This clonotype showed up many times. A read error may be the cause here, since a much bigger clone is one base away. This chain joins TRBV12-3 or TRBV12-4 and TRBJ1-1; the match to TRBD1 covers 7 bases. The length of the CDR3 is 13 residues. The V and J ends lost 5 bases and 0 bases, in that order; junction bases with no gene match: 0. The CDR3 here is CASSQGVNTEAFF. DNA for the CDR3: TGTGCCAGCAGTCAGGGGGTGAACACTGAAGCTTTCTTT.

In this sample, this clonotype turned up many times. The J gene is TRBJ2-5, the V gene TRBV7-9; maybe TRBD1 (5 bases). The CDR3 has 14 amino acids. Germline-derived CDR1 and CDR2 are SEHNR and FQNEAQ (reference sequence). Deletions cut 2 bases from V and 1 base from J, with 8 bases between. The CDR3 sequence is CASSLLQAQETQYF. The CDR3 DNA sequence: TGTGCCAGCAGCTTATTACAGGCCCAAGAGACCCAGTACTTC.

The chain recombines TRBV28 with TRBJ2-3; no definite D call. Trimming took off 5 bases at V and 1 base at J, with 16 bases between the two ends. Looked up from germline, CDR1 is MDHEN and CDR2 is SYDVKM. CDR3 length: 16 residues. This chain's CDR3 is CASSRPIGFGTDTQYF. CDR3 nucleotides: TGTGCCAGCAGTCGACCTATAGGCTTCGGCACAGATACGCAGTATTTT.

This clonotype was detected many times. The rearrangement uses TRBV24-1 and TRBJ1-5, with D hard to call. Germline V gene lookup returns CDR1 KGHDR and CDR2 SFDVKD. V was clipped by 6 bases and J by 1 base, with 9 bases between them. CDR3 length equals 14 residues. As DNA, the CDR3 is TGTGCCACCAGTCCACAGAGGAGCAATCAGCCCCAGCATTTT. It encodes CATSPQRSNQPQHF.

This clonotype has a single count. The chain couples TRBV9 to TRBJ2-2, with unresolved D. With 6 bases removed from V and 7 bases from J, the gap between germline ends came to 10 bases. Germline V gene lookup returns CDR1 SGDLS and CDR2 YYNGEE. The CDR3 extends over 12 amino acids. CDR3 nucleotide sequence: TGTGCCAGCAACGAGACTGACGGGGAGCTGTTTTTT. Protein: CASNETDGELFF.

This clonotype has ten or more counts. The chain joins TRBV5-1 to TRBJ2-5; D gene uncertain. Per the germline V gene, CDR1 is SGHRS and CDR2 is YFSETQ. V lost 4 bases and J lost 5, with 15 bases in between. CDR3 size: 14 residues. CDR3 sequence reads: CASSTLDRVETQYF. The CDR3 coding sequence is TGCGCCAGCAGCACCCTGGATAGGGTCGAGACCCAGTACTTC. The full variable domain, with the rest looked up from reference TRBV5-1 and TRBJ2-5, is KAGVTQTPRYLIKTRGQQVTLSCSPISGHRSVSWYQQTPGQGLQFLFEYFSETQRNKGNFPGRFSGRQFSNSRSEMNVSTLELGDSALYLCASSTLDRVETQYFGPGTRLLVL.

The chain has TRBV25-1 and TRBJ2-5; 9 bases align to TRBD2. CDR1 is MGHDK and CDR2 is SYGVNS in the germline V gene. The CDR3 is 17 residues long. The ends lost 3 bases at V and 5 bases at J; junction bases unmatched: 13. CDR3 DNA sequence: TGTGCCAGCAGTGATTTACTAGGCGGGGGGGCCGGGGAGACCCAGTACTTC. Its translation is CASSDLLGGGAGETQYF.

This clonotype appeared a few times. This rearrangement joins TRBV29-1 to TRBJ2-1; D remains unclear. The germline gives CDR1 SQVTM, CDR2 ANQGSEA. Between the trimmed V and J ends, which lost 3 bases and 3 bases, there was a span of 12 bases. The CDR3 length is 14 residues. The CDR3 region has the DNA TGCAGCGTTGACCATCTGGGCAACTACAATGAGCAGTTCTTC. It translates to CSVDHLGNYNEQFF.